The 16 T cell receptor beta chains given below trace back to one sample, sequenced in a study of T cell responses to AZD1222 COVID-19 vaccine. Assay used: immunoSEQ multiplex PCR; TCRdb lists only in-frame clones, some missing. The sample lists 100,000 to 150,000 clones; roughly 89% were seen once. Sequencing used peripheral blood, obtained on day 0 of AZD1222 vaccination. Source of these receptors: an adult in good health.

The chain links TRBV30 to TRBJ1-5; D gene ambiguous. With 2 bases removed from V and 7 bases from J, the gap between germline ends came to 12 bases. This CDR3 is 13 amino acids long. Germline CDR1 GTSNPN, CDR2 SVGIG (reference sequence). CDR3: CAWSSWIAQPQHF. The CDR3 DNA reads as TGTGCCTGGAGTAGTTGGATTGCCCAGCCCCAGCATTTT.

The chain couples TRBV24-1 to TRBJ1-2; 7 nucleotides match TRBD1. Trimming took 3 bases from V and 8 from J; bases not matched to a gene: 5. Germline CDR1 KGHDR, CDR2 SFDVKD. The CDR3 has 13 residues. CDR3 bases: TGTGCCACCAGTGATAGACAGGGTGGCGGCTACACCTTC. Encoded protein: CATSDRQGGGYTF.

The V gene is TRBV5-1, the J gene TRBJ2-3; tentative D call: TRBD1 (6 bases). There are 16 residues in the CDR3. Trimming took off 0 bases at V and 6 bases at J, with 17 bases between the two ends. CDR1 SGHRS and CDR2 YFSETQ come from the germline V gene. The CDR3 loop is CASSLEAAGAGDTQYF. CDR3 in DNA: TGCGCCAGCAGCTTGGAGGCGGCAGGGGCAGGGGATACGCAGTATTTT.

The chain links TRBV15 to TRBJ2-3, with D possibly matching TRBD2 (7 bases). Trimming removed 0 bases from V and 3 bases from J, with 13 bases in between. CDR1 is LNHNV and CDR2 is YYDKDF in the germline V gene (reference sequence). This CDR3 spans 16 amino acids. The CDR3 DNA reads TGTGCCACCAGCAGAGACTTGGGGGGGCGTACAGATACGCAGTATTTT. It translates to CATSRDLGGRTDTQYF.

The genes are TRBV6-5 and TRBJ1-5; D ambiguous. Between the trimmed V and J ends, which lost 0 bases and 10 bases, there was a span of 10 bases. This CDR3 region has 13 residues. Germline values: CDR1 MNHEY, CDR2 SVGAGI. This CDR3 is CASSYSRIGPQHF. The CDR3 DNA is TGTGCCAGCAGTTACTCCCGTATAGGACCCCAGCATTTT.

Only a few counts were recorded for this clone. The chain joins TRBV4-3 to TRBJ1-5; 7 bases fit TRBD1. V lost 1 base to trimming and J lost 8 bases; unmatched junction nucleotides: 5. Germline V gene lookup returns CDR1 LGHNA and CDR2 YSLEER. CDR3 length: 14 residues. In DNA form, the CDR3 reads TGCGCCAGCAGCCAAGGACAGGGAGAGGAGCCCCAGCATTTT. Translation: CASSQGQGEEPQHF.

The chain employs TRBV5-5 and TRBJ1-4, with D unclear. V shed 0 bases and J shed 4 bases, with 4 bases lying between them. CDR3 length: 13 residues. Germline values: CDR1 SGHKS, CDR2 YYEKEE (reference sequence). DNA for the CDR3: TGTGCCAGCAGCTTGGCCTTTAATGAAAAACTGTTTTTT. As protein: CASSLAFNEKLFF.

This clone was counted a single time. The chain links TRBV7-6 to TRBJ1-6, with 9 bases that match TRBD1. J lost 2 bases, V lost 5 bases, and 16 bases had no gene match. The CDR3 consists of 20 residues. Germline loops: CDR1 SGHVS, CDR2 FNYEAQ. The chain's CDR3 is CASSPEPTGQGVTYNSPLHF. The CDR3 DNA reads as TGTGCCAGCAGCCCCGAACCCACGGGACAGGGTGTCACCTATAATTCACCCCTCCACTTT.

The V call is TRBV3-1 (or the pseudogene TRBV3-2), the J call TRBJ2-2; TRBD2 aligns across 14 bases. The CDR3 is 16 residues long. The junction had 4 bases not matched to a gene; V was cut back by 7 bases and J by 3 bases. The germline V gene has CDR1 LGHDT and CDR2 YNNKEL (reference sequence). CDR3 DNA: TGTGCCAGCACGGGACTAGCGGGGGTGCACACCGGGGAGCTGTTTTTT. Translated: CASTGLAGVHTGELFF.

The rearrangement links TRBV6-5 to TRBJ1-5; a weak D match, TRBD1 (5 bases). Trimming removed 5 bases at V and 0 bases at J, with 11 bases between. Germline V lookup: CDR1 MNHEY, CDR2 SVGAGI. The CDR3 is made up of 15 amino acids. CDR3 nucleotide sequence: TGTGCCAGCAGTCTCAAGGGGTATAGCAATCAGCCCCAGCATTTT. This sequence encodes CASSLKGYSNQPQHF.

The chain couples TRBV5-1 to TRBJ2-7; either TRBD1 or TRBD2 may supply D (5 bases each). Trimming shortened V by 0 bases and J by 3 bases, and 16 bases separated the two germline ends. CDR1 and CDR2 from the germline V gene are SGHRS and YFSETQ. The CDR3 spans 16 residues. The CDR3, as DNA: TGCGCCAGCAGCTTGGAGTTGGCGGTGAGGGGCTACGAGCAGTACTTC. As protein: CASSLELAVRGYEQYF.

This chain links TRBV7-3 with TRBJ1-1; no firm D call. V lost 2 bases, J lost 1 base, and 5 bases lay in between. The CDR3 consists of 13 residues. Germline CDR1 and CDR2: SGHTA and FQGTGA. This chain's CDR3 is CASSLEPNTEAFF. For the CDR3, the DNA is TGTGCCAGCAGCTTAGAACCGAACACTGAAGCTTTCTTT.

The J gene is TRBJ1-2, the V gene TRBV10-2; the D is unclear. Germline CDR1 is WSHSY and CDR2 is SAAADI. Trimming left V 3 bases short and J 1 base short, with 12 bases between. There are 15 residues in the CDR3. The chain's CDR3 is CASSDTGRDNYGYTF. The CDR3 bases are TGCGCCAGCAGTGATACGGGGAGGGATAACTATGGCTACACCTTC.

The chain employs TRBV3-1 (or the pseudogene TRBV3-2) and TRBJ1-2; D is ambiguous. Trimming removed 1 base from V and 8 bases from J, with 8 bases in between. Per germline, CDR1 LGHDT and CDR2 YNNKEL (reference sequence). CDR3 length: 12 amino acids. The CDR3: CASSQGLWGYTF. For the CDR3, the DNA is TGTGCCAGCAGCCAAGGACTATGGGGCTACACCTTC.

The sample holds one count of this clone. The chain links TRBV5-4 to TRBJ1-1; no definite D call. The CDR3 loop spans 14 amino acids. The germline V gene has CDR1 SGHNT and CDR2 YYREEE (reference sequence). V was pared by 1 base and J by 8 bases, with 15 bases between. This CDR3 is CASSLQQTLGEAFF. The CDR3 DNA follows: TGTGCCAGCAGCTTGCAACAGACTTTGGGAGAAGCTTTCTTT.

V and J are TRBV10-1 and TRBJ2-7; D is uncertain. The germline CDR1 and CDR2 sequences are WNHNN and SYGVQD (reference sequence). The V end was cut by 4 bases, the J end by 3 bases, with 16 bases between. The CDR3 spans 15 residues. For the CDR3, the DNA is TGCGCCAGCAGTGCGGTATCCGCCCGGATCTACGAGCAGTACTTC. Protein: CASSAVSARIYEQYF.